These 12 T cell receptor beta chains came from one sample sequenced in a study of a mutant IDH1 vaccine in newly diagnosed glioma. The time point: baseline, week 1 (first vaccination visit). Noted treatment: pre-vaccination baseline after standard-of-care therapy. TCRdb's copy holds only in-frame clones and misses some; the assay was immunoSEQ multiplex PCR. The repertoire consists of approximately 92,000 clones, with about 82% occurring once and the leading ten covering around 7%. Sequencing was performed on PBMCs, taken from a glioma patient treated with radiotherapy, temozolomide or both. These receptors were taken from a man aged 35 to 55 with glioma.

In this sample, this clone turned up a few times. This sequence joins TRBV29-1 and TRBJ1-1; maybe TRBD1 (5 bases). V was trimmed by 6 bases and J by 2 bases, leaving 16 bases between them. The germline V gene encodes CDR1 SQVTM and CDR2 ANQGSEA. The CDR3 extends over 14 amino acids. CDR3: CSVVGDVRNTEAFF. CDR3 in DNA: TGCAGCGTCGTGGGGGACGTTCGTAACACTGAAGCTTTCTTT.

J is TRBJ2-7 and V is TRBV10-3; D remains unclear. CDR1 is ENHRY and CDR2 is SYGVKD in the germline V gene. The CDR3 sequence is 15 residues long. Deletions cut 0 bases from V and 2 bases from J, with 11 bases between. The CDR3 sequence is CAISESGVSAYEQYF. For the CDR3, the DNA is TGTGCCATCAGTGAGTCTGGGGTAAGCGCCTACGAGCAGTACTTC.

This clone was counted once. V and J are TRBV9 and TRBJ2-3, with D unresolved. The CDR3 sequence is 15 residues long. V was trimmed by 4 bases and J by 0 bases, leaving 12 bases between them. CDR1 SGDLS and CDR2 YYNGEE come from the germline V gene. The chain's CDR3 is CASSPISASTDTQYF. The DNA for the CDR3 is TGTGCCAGCAGCCCAATAAGCGCCAGCACAGATACGCAGTATTTT.

In DNA, the CDR3 is TGTGCCAGCAGCCCTAGAGGACTAGCGGGGGGGAACAATGAGCAGTTCTTC. Amino acid sequence: CASSPRGLAGGNNEQFF. The chain recombines TRBV7-2 with TRBJ2-1; 15 bases match TRBD2. Trimming at V came to 5 bases and at J to 5 bases, leaving 7 bases not matched to a gene. This CDR3 comprises 17 residues. Germline CDR1 is SGHTA and CDR2 is FQGNSA.

There are a few counts of this clone. The chain joins TRBV10-3 to TRBJ2-7; TRBD1 might be the D (5 bases). Germline-derived CDR1 and CDR2 are ENHRY and SYGVKD. Trimming shortened V by 3 bases and J by 2 bases, and 11 bases separated the two germline ends. This CDR3 has 14 residues. CDR3 loop: CAISELGQAYEQYF. DNA of the CDR3: TGTGCCATCAGTGAATTGGGGCAGGCCTACGAGCAGTACTTC.

The rearrangement uses TRBV7-2 and TRBJ2-5; TRBD1 matches 7 bases. This CDR3 comprises 14 residues. Per germline, CDR1 SGHTA and CDR2 FQGNSA. With V trimmed by 5 bases and J by 4 bases, 7 bases remained unmatched. The CDR3 DNA is TGTGCCAGCAGCAACCGACAGGGTGCAGAGACCCAGTACTTC. Translated, it gives CASSNRQGAETQYF.

This clone occurred a few times. The J gene is TRBJ1-1, the V gene TRBV19; D gene ambiguous. The CDR3 length is 13 residues. Trimming cost V 3 bases and J 0 bases, with 5 bases left between them. CDR1 and CDR2 from the germline V gene are LNHDA and SQIVND (reference sequence). The CDR3 DNA follows: TGTGCCAGTAGTATCGGAATGAACACTGAAGCTTTCTTT. It is translated as CASSIGMNTEAFF.

The V gene is TRBV4-1, the J gene TRBJ2-5; either TRBD1 or TRBD2 may fit D (5 bases each). The last part of the DNA fits TRBJ2-7 better; the J call may be wrong. The germline V gene has CDR1 MGHRA and CDR2 YSYEKL. This CDR3 contains 15 residues. DNA of the CDR3: TGCGCCAGCAGCCAAGACGTGACGGGACCGTACGAGCAGTACTTC. Its translation is CASSQDVTGPYEQYF.

The chain uses TRBV28 and TRBJ2-7, with unresolved D. Per the germline V gene, CDR1 is MDHEN and CDR2 is SYDVKM. The CDR3 loop spans 15 amino acids. V was shortened by 2 bases and J by 1 base, with 12 bases between the two germline ends. CDR3 sequence reads: CASSLPAAGSYEQYF. The CDR3 DNA is TGTGCCAGCAGTTTACCGGCAGCAGGTTCCTACGAGCAGTACTTC. The whole variable domain, filled in from reference TRBV28 and TRBJ2-7, reads DVKVTQSSRYLVKRTGEKVFLECVQDMDHENMFWYRQDPGLGLRLIYFSYDVKMKEKGDIPEGYSVSREKKERFSLILESASTNQTSMYLCASSLPAAGSYEQYFGPGTRLTVT.

The gene calls are TRBV30 and TRBJ2-7, with D hard to call. Per germline, CDR1 GTSNPN and CDR2 SVGIG (reference sequence). Trimming shortened V by 2 bases and J by 1 base, and 9 bases separated the two germline ends. The CDR3 is 13 amino acids. CDR3 in DNA: TGTGCCTGGAGTAAGGGATCGTCCTACGAGCAGTACTTC. This translates into CAWSKGSSYEQYF.

J is TRBJ1-4 and V is TRBV5-1, with 9 bases identical to TRBD1. From germline, CDR1 is SGHRS and CDR2 YFSETQ. J gave up 5 bases and V 0 bases, and 2 bases lay outside the gene matches. The CDR3 covers 15 residues. The CDR3 sequence is CASSLAGQGNEKLFF. The CDR3 nucleotides read TGCGCCAGCAGCTTGGCCGGACAGGGGAATGAAAAACTGTTTTTT.

This clone has a single count. CDR3 in amino acids: CSASRVDGYTF. The DNA of the CDR3 is TGCAGTGCTAGTAGGGTTGACGGCTACACCTTC. The J gene is TRBJ1-2, the V gene TRBV20-1; D is unresolved. Germline V gives CDR1 DFQATT, CDR2 SNEGSKA (reference sequence). The CDR3 is made up of 11 amino acids. V lost 3 bases and J 8 bases, leaving 10 bases between the germline ends.